This TCR beta chain was identified during a study of regulatory T cells in long-lasting Graves disease. Findings and caveats of the study: There were preferences for TRBV28, TRBJ1-2 and TRBJ2-5 in persistent disease.

Documented time point: newly diagnosed GD, antithyroid drugs for less than 3 months. With RNA extracted from PBMCs as input, the TCR library was made. Peripheral blood, at 8 to 9.5 milliliters, went into EDTA tubes. Concerning this clonotype itself: Its antigen is currently unknown.

The TCR beta library used iRepertoire HTBI primers with Arm-PCR amplification of CDR3. Per the original data handling: Detected in the samples were just over 60 TRBV and around 15 TRBJ segments. TCRdb analysed the multiplex PCR reads with MiXCR anew, one entry per CDR3 protein. The V and J calls were not made by the authors but by TCRdb's processing. The sample holds approximately 300,000 distinct CDR3 sequences, about a sixth seen once. This CDR3 is built from 14 residues. With V trimmed by 1 base and J by 7 bases, 8 bases remained unmatched. Germline V gene sequence: CDR1 DFQATT, CDR2 SNEGSKA (reference sequence).

Sample: peripheral blood mononuclear cells (PBMCs), taken at new diagnosis, from a patient treated with antithyroid drugs. The chain couples TRBV20-1 to TRBJ2-7, with 9 bases that match TRBD2. This sequence originates from a female donor with Graves disease. The CDR3 DNA reads TGCAGTGCTAGAGTTAGCGGGAGAGGTTATGAGCAGTACTTC. Encoded protein: CSARVSGRGYEQYF.